This T cell receptor (beta chain) derives from a study of breast tumors, draining lymph nodes, adjacent tissues. Each CDR3 protein is one row after TCRdb ran MiXCR on the multiplex PCR reads. The table shows approximately 20,000 distinct CDR3 sequences, with 50% occurring only once. This clonotype appeared a few times. One end of the junction is discordant with germline, which a read error may explain. Per germline, CDR1 LNHDA and CDR2 SQIVND (reference sequence). This CDR3 has 16 amino acids. The chain links TRBV19 to TRBJ1-1; D gene ambiguous. Sequenced: breast tumor tissue. The origin of this receptor is a female donor with breast cancer. Some clones in this sample may be carry-over from other donors' samples. DNA of the CDR3: TGTGCCAGTAGTCTGATAGGGTCTGGGGTGAAGACTGAAGCTTTCTTT. It translates to CASSLIGSGVKTEAFF.